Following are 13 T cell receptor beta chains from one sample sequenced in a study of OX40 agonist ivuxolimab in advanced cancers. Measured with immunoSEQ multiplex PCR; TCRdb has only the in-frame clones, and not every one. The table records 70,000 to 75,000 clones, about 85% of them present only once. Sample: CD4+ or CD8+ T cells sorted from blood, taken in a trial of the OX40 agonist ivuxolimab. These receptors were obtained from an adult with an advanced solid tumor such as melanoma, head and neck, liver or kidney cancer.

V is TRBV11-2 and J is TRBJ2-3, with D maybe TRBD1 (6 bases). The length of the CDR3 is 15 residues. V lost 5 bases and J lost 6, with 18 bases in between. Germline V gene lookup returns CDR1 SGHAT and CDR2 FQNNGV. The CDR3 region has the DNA TGTGCCAGCAGCCTAAGCAGACAGGCTCTGGATACGCAGTATTTT. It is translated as CASSLSRQALDTQYF.

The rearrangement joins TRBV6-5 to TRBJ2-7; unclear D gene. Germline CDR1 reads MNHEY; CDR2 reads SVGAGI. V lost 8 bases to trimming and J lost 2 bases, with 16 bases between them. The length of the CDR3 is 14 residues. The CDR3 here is CASRKGSHAYEQYF. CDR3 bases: TGTGCCAGCCGAAAAGGGTCCCACGCCTACGAGCAGTACTTC.

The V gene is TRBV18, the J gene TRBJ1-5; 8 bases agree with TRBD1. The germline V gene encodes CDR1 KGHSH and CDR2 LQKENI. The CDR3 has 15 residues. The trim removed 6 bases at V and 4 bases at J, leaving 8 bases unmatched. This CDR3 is CASSPDRGGNQPQHF. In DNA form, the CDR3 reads TGTGCCAGCTCCCCCGACAGGGGAGGGAATCAGCCCCAGCATTTT.

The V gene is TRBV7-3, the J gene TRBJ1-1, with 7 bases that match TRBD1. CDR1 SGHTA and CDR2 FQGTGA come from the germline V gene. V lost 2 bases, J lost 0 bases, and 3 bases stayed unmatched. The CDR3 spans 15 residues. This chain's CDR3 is CASSLPGQLNTEAFF. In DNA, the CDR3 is TGTGCCAGCAGCTTACCGGGACAGCTGAACACTGAAGCTTTCTTT.

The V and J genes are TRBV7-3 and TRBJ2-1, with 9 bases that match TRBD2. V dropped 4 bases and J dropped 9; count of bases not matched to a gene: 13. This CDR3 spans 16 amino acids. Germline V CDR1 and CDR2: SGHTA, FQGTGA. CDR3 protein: CASSSAGTSRLGEQFF. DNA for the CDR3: TGTGCCAGCAGCTCCGCCGGGACTAGCAGGTTAGGTGAGCAGTTCTTC.

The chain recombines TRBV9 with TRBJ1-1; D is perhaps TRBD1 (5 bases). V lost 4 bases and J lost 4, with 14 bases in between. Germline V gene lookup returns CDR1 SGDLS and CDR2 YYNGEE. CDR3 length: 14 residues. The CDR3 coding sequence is TGTGCCAGCAGCCTACAGGACCAGTTCACTGAAGCTTTCTTT. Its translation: CASSLQDQFTEAFF.

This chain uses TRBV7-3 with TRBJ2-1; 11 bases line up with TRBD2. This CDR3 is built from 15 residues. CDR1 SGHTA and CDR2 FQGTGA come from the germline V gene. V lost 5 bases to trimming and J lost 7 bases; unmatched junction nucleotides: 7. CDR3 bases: TGTGCCAGCAGCGATTTAGCGGGAGGGCGGAATGAGCAGTTCTTC. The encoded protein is CASSDLAGGRNEQFF. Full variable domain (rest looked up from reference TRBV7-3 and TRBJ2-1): GAGVSQTPSNKVTEKGKYVELRCDPISGHTALYWYRQSLGQGPEFLIYFQGTGAADDSGLPNDRFFAVRPEGSVSTLKIQRTERGDSAVYLCASSDLAGGRNEQFFGPGTRLTVL.

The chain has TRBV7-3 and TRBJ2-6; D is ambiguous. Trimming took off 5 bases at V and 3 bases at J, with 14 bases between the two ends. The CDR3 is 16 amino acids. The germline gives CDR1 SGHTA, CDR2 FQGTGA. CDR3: CASSALEAGGANVLTF. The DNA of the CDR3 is TGTGCCAGCAGCGCCCTCGAAGCTGGTGGGGCCAACGTCCTGACTTTC. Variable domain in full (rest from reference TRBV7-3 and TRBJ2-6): GAGVSQTPSNKVTEKGKYVELRCDPISGHTALYWYRQSLGQGPEFLIYFQGTGAADDSGLPNDRFFAVRPEGSVSTLKIQRTERGDSAVYLCASSALEAGGANVLTFGAGSRLTVL.

CDR3 DNA sequence: TGCGCCAGCAGTCAAAGGACAGATAGGGAAAATTCACCCCTCCACTTT. Protein sequence: CASSQRTDRENSPLHF. V gene TRBV23-1 combines with J gene TRBJ1-6; perhaps TRBD1 as D (6 bases). TRBV23-1 is treated as an ORF (open reading frame) with a function not yet certain. With 2 bases removed from V and 7 bases from J, the gap between germline ends came to 15 bases. The CDR3 loop spans 16 amino acids.

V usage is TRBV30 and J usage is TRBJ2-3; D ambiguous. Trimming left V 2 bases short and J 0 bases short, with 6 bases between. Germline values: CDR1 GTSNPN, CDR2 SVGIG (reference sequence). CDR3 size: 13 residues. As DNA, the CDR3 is TGTGCCTGGAGTCTGGGTAGCACAGATACGCAGTATTTT. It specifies CAWSLGSTDTQYF.

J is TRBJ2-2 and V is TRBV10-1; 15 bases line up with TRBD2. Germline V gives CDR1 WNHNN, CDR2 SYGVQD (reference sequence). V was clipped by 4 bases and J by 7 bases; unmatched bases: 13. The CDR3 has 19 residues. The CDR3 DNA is TGCGCCAGCAGTGTAGCGGGGACTAGCGGGAGGTCGAGGGGCGGGGAGCTGTTTTTT. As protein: CASSVAGTSGRSRGGELFF.

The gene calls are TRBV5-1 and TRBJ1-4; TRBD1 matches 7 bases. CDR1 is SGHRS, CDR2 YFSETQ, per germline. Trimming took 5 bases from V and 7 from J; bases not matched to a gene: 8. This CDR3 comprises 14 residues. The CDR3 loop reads CASSQIWDSEKLFF. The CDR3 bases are TGCGCCAGCAGTCAAATTTGGGACAGTGAAAAACTGTTTTTT.

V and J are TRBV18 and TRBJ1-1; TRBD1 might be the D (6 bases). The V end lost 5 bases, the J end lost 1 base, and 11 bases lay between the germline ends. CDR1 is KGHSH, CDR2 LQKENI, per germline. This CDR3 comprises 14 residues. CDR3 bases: TGTGCCAGCTCAACAAGGACAGCGAACACTGAAGCTTTCTTT. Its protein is CASSTRTANTEAFF.